The T cell receptor beta chain under discussion was sequenced for a study of T cell responses to AZD1222 COVID-19 vaccine. Findings and limits, study-wide: Females outnumbered males among donors, who were mostly white British; clonal diversity was possibly underestimated. Researchers took repertoire samples only after the peak T cell response had come. The reported proportion of spike-specific TCRs targeting unmutated variant regions was nearly half. Spike-specific TCR breadth and depth grew following two AZD1222 doses.

The method was immunoSEQ multiplex PCR; TCRdb's version includes in-frame clones alone and lacks a portion of them. The sample carries tens of thousands of clones, roughly 90% recorded once. Trimming removed 1 base from V and 0 bases from J, with 7 bases in between. Germline V lookup: CDR1 MNHEY, CDR2 SVGAGI. CDR3 length: 15 amino acids. Remarks on this clone: The antigen is undetermined.

This specimen consisted of peripheral blood, obtained on day 0 of AZD1222 vaccination. The chain links TRBV6-5 to TRBJ1-3, with a weak D call TRBD1 (6 bases). This sequence originates from an adult in good health. The CDR3 coding sequence is TGTGCCAGCAGTTACTTACAGGGCTCTGGAAACACCATATATTTT. This codes for CASSYLQGSGNTIYF.